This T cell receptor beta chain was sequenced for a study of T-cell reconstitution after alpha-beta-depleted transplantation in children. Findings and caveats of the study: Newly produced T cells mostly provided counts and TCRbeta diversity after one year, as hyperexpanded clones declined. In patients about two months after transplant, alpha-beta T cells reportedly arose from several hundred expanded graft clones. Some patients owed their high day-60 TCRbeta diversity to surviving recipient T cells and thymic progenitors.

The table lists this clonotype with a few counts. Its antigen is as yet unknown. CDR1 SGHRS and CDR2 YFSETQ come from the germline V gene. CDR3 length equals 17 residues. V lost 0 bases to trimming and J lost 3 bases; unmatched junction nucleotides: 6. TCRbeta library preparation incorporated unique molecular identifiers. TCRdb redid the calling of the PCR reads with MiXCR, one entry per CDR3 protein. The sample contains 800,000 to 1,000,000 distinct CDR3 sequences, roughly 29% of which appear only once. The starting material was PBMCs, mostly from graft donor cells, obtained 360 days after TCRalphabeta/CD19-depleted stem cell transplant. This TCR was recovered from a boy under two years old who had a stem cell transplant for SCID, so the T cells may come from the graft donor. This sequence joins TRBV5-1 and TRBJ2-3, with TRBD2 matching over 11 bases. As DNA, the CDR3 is TGCGCCAGCAGCTTGGGGGTAGCGGGGGGGCCAACAGATACGCAGTATTTT. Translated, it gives CASSLGVAGGPTDTQYF. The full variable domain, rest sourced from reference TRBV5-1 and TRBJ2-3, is KAGVTQTPRYLIKTRGQQVTLSCSPISGHRSVSWYQQTPGQGLQFLFEYFSETQRNKGNFPGRFSGRQFSNSRSEMNVSTLELGDSALYLCASSLGVAGGPTDTQYFGPGTRLTVL.